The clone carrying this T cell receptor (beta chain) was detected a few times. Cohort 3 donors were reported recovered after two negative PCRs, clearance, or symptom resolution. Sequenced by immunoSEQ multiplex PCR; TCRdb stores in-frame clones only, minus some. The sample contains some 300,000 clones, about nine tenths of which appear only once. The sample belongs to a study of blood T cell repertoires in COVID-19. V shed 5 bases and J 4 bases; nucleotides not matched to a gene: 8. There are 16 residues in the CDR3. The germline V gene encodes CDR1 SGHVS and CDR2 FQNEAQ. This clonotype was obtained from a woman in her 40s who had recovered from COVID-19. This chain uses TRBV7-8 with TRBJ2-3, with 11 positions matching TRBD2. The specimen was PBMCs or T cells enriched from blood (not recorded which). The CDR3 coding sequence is TGTGCCAGCAGCCTAAGCCTAGCGGGAGGCCCAGATACGCAGTATTTT. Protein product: CASSLSLAGGPDTQYF.